Listed below are T cell receptor beta chains from one sample, sequenced in a study of CD39 and CD103 CD8 tumor-infiltrating T cells. Profiled with immunoSEQ multiplex PCR; TCRdb holds only in-frame clones, not every one. Of 400 to 550 clones listed, roughly 70% were seen once; the top ten hold approximately 46%. The sample was CD39+ CD103+ CD8+ T cells sorted from the tumor. The receptor set was obtained from a human donor with head and neck squamous cell carcinoma. CDR3s include the opening cysteine and the closing phenylalanine or tryptophan. A D gene is named only where the DNA matches it firmly. Some rows have no size entry. The others give once, few or many, or a class for an expanded clone.

>TRBJ1-6|NA|TRBV7-9|NA
TGTGCCAGCAGCGAGGGACGGGGGGATTCACCCCTCCACTTT
CASSEGRGDSPLHF
>TRBJ2-2|TRBD2|TRBV19|NA
TGTGCCAGTAGTATCCTGCTGGGAGCGGGGGACACCGGGGAGCTGTTTTTT
CASSILLGAGDTGELFF
>TRBJ1-3|TRBD1|TRBV4-2|few
TGTGCCAGCAGCCAAGGAGGACAGGGCTTGGGAAACACCATATATTTT
CASSQGGQGLGNTIYF
>TRBJ2-2|NA|TRBV5-1|NA
TGCGCCAGCAGCTTGGCGCAGGGGAACACCGGGGAGCTGTTTTTT
CASSLAQGNTGELFF
>TRBJ2-6|NA|TRBV30|NA
TGTGCCTGGAGTGCCTTCCCGGGACACCCATACTCTGGGGCCAACGTCCTGACTTTC
CAWSAFPGHPYSGANVLTF
>TRBJ1-2|NA|TRBV19|NA
TGTGCCATCCGGACAGATTTCTATGGCTACACCTTC
CAIRTDFYGYTF
>TRBJ1-2|TRBD1|TRBV23-1|NA
TGCGCCAGCAGGCACCCGGGACAGGGGACCTATGGCTACACCTTC
CASRHPGQGTYGYTF
>TRBJ2-6|NA|TRBV7-6|NA
TGTGCCAGCAGCCTAGTGATCTCACAAAGTCGGGCCAACGTCCTGACTTTC
CASSLVISQSRANVLTF
>TRBJ1-1|NA|TRBV6-9|NA
TGTGCCAGCAGTTTAGGCGAGGGAACTGAAGCTTTCTTT
CASSLGEGTEAFF
>TRBJ1-2|TRBD1|TRBV14|NA
TGTGCCAGCAGCCCGTTCCGGGACAGGGTCCGTGGCTACACCTTC
CASSPFRDRVRGYTF
>TRBJ1-1|NA|TRBV19|few
TGTGCCAGTATCAACATAAAATCGGGTTTCCCTGAAGCTTTCTTT
CASINIKSGFPEAFF
>TRBJ2-5|TRBD2|TRBV4-2|NA
TGTGCCAGCAGCCAAGAGCGGGGGGGCGGGGAGACCCAGTACTTC
CASSQERGGGETQYF
>TRBJ2-3|TRBD1|TRBV6-4|NA
TGTGCCACCGAGACGGGGACAGGGCCAGATACGCAGTATTTT
CATETGTGPDTQYF
>TRBJ1-1|NA|TRBV5-6|once
TGTGCCAGCAGCTTGGGTTGGGGGCCTTCCTTCATGAACACTGAAGCTTTCTTT
CASSLGWGPSFMNTEAFF
>TRBJ2-5|NA|TRBV19|large
TGTGCCAGTAGTTATTTTTTCCAAGAGACCCAGTACTTC
CASSYFFQETQYF
>TRBJ2-6|NA|TRBV5-1|NA
TGCGCCAGCAGCCCAACCTTCATCCAGGGGTTCTCTGGGGCCAACGTCCTGACTTTC
CASSPTFIQGFSGANVLTF
>TRBJ1-2|TRBD1|TRBV29-1|NA
TGCAGCGTAAGACAGGGGAGCTACACCTTC
CSVRQGSYTF
>TRBJ1-1|TRBD1|TRBV6-6|NA
TGTGCCAGCAGTTACTCCACAGGGGTGAACACTGAAGCTTTCTTT
CASSYSTGVNTEAFF
>TRBJ2-7|NA|TRBV18|NA
TGTGCCAGCTCACCTTCAGGGTCCGAGCAGTACTTC
CASSPSGSEQYF
>TRBJ1-1|NA|TRBV5-4|NA
TGTGCCAGCAGCTTTGGACAGCCCATGAACACTGAAGCTTTCTTT
CASSFGQPMNTEAFF
>TRBJ2-1|NA|TRBV7-6|NA
TGTGCCAGCAGCTTAAGGAGGGACAATGAGCAGTTCTTC
CASSLRRDNEQFF
>TRBJ2-7|TRBD2|TRBV15|NA
TGTGCCACCAGCCCGGCCCTAGCGGGGGCCCTCTACGAGCAGTACTTC
CATSPALAGALYEQYF
>TRBJ1-1|NA|TRBV5-1|NA
TGCGCCAGCAGCTTGGGGCGAGGAGGGAGGACTGAAGCTTTCTTT
CASSLGRGGRTEAFF
>TRBJ2-7|TRBD1|TRBV12-5|once
TGTGCTAGTGGTTTGACAGGGGCCAGCTCCTACGAGCAGTACTTC
CASGLTGASSYEQYF
>TRBJ2-1|NA|TRBV5-1|NA
TGCGCCAGCAGCCCCGCTAGGTCCTACAATGAGCAGTTCTTC
CASSPARSYNEQFF
>TRBJ1-6|TRBD1|TRBV5-8|NA
TGTGCCAGCAGCTTGGCCGACAGGGCGAGCTCCTATAATTCACCCCTCCACTTT
CASSLADRASSYNSPLHF
>TRBJ1-1|TRBD1|TRBV7-3|once
TGTGCCAGCAGCTCAGACAGGGGTAAAGCTTTCTTT
CASSSDRGKAFF
>TRBJ2-5|NA|TRBV5-1|NA
TGCGCCAGCAGCTTGGAACTACAAGAGACCCAGTACTTC
CASSLELQETQYF
>TRBJ1-4|NA|TRBV15|NA
TGTGCCACCAGCAGGGCGGGGGGTGCAGTTAATGAAAAACTGTTTTTT
CATSRAGGAVNEKLFF
>TRBJ2-3|TRBD2|TRBV2|few
TGTGCCAGCAGTGATGCCCCTCTAGCGGGGGGGGACACAGATACGCAGTATTTT
CASSDAPLAGGDTDTQYF
>TRBJ2-7|TRBD1|TRBV10-2|NA
TGCGCCAGCAGTGAGGCTGACAGGGGGTTCTCCTACGAGCAGTACTTC
CASSEADRGFSYEQYF
>TRBJ1-2|TRBD1|TRBV18|NA
TGTGCCAGCTCAGCACCGGGACAGATAAATTATGGCTACACCTTC
CASSAPGQINYGYTF
>TRBJ1-1|TRBD1|TRBV7-9|few
TGTGCCGGGGGTAGGGACAGGGGTGAAGCTTTCTTT
CAGGRDRGEAFF